This T cell receptor (beta chain) was sequenced for a study of T cell changes during pregnancy in multiple sclerosis. The V end was cut by 5 bases, the J end by 5 bases, with 12 bases between. This CDR3 contains 14 residues. Germline lookup yields CDR1 MDHEN and CDR2 SYDVKM. Data came from immunoSEQ multiplex PCR; TCRdb stores just in-frame clones and leaves some out. Of 100,000 or so clones in the sample, 94% were seen once. The receptor was derived from a female donor with multiple sclerosis, enrolled in a pregnancy study. The chain uses TRBV28 and TRBJ2-2, with D possibly TRBD1 on 6 matching bases. This specimen consisted of peripheral blood, obtained in the third trimester of pregnancy. DNA for the CDR3: TGTGCCAGCAGTCCCCAGACAGGTACCGGGGAGCTGTTTTTT. This translates into CASSPQTGTGELFF.